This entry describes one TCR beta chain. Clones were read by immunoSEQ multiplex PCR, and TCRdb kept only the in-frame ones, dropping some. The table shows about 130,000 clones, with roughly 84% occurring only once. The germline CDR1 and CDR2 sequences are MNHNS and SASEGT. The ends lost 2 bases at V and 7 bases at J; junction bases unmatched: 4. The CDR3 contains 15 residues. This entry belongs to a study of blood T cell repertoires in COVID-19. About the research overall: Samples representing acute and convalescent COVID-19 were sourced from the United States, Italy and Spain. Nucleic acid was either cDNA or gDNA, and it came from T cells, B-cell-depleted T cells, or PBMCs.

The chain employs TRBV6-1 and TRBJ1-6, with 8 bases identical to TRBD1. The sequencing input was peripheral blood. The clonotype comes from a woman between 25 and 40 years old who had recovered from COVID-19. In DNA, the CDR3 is TGTGCCAGCAGTGAATCGGACAGGGCCAATTCACCCCTCCACTTT. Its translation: CASSESDRANSPLHF.